The 14 T cell receptor beta chains given below trace back to one sample, sequenced in a study of technical replicates of blood from several donors. Assay used: immunoSEQ multiplex PCR; TCRdb lists only in-frame clones, some missing. The sample holds about 80,000 clones, 91% seen once. Sequenced material: T cells isolated from PBMCs. The receptors derive from a human donor in good health.

The rearrangement joins TRBV2 to TRBJ1-1; perhaps TRBD1 as D (5 bases). This CDR3 region has 13 residues. The V gene lost 4 bases and the J gene lost 1 base, with 7 bases spanning the gap. Per the germline V gene, CDR1 is SNHLY and CDR2 is FYNNEI. CDR3 loop: CASSGQKNTEAFF. CDR3 in DNA: TGTGCCAGCAGTGGACAGAAGAACACTGAAGCTTTCTTT.

The chain couples TRBV7-3 to TRBJ2-2; TRBD2 aligns across 12 bases. CDR3 size: 15 residues. J lost 5 bases, V lost 4 bases, and 2 bases had no gene match. CDR1 and CDR2 from the germline V gene are SGHTA and FQGTGA. The CDR3, as DNA: TGTGCCAGCAGCTCCGGGACTAGCGGGACCGGGGAGCTGTTTTTT. The encoded protein is CASSSGTSGTGELFF. The entire variable domain, with the rest obtained from reference TRBV7-3 and TRBJ2-2, is as follows: GAGVSQTPSNKVTEKGKYVELRCDPISGHTALYWYRQSLGQGPEFLIYFQGTGAADDSGLPNDRFFAVRPEGSVSTLKIQRTERGDSAVYLCASSSGTSGTGELFFGEGSRLTVL.

The rearrangement joins TRBV6-5 to TRBJ1-2; possible D gene TRBD1, 6 bases. Trimming took off 8 bases at V and 0 bases at J, with 13 bases between the two ends. Germline V CDR1 and CDR2: MNHEY, SVGAGI. The CDR3 consists of 14 residues. This CDR3 is CASALDRTNYGYTF. CDR3 bases: TGTGCCAGCGCCCTGGACAGAACTAACTATGGCTACACCTTC.

The DNA for the CDR3 is TGTGCCACCAGCAGAGAGGACACCTACGAGCAGTACTTC. Amino acids: CATSREDTYEQYF. The genes are TRBV15 and TRBJ2-7; possible D gene TRBD1, 5 bases. V was cut by 0 bases and J by 2 bases, with 5 bases left in between. Germline lookup yields CDR1 LNHNV and CDR2 YYDKDF (reference sequence). There are 13 residues in the CDR3.

The chain joins TRBV19 to TRBJ2-5, with D perhaps matching TRBD2 (5 bases). The V end was cut by 10 bases, the J end by 2 bases, with 14 bases between. This CDR3 spans 13 amino acids. Germline CDR1 and CDR2: LNHDA and SQIVND (reference sequence). CDR3 sequence reads: CATQTGNQETQYF. In DNA form, the CDR3 reads TGTGCCACCCAGACCGGGAATCAAGAGACCCAGTACTTC.

The chain couples TRBV2 to TRBJ2-1; 7 positions match TRBD1. With 6 bases clipped from V and 4 bases from J, the junction kept 12 bases outside the gene matches. The germline gives CDR1 SNHLY, CDR2 FYNNEI. The CDR3 is made up of 16 amino acids. The CDR3 nucleotides are TGTGCCAGCAGGGGGAAGGGGGCAGGGACGTACAATGAGCAGTTCTTC. Translating gives CASRGKGAGTYNEQFF. The full variable domain, completed using reference TRBV2 and TRBJ2-1, is EPEVTQTPSHQVTQMGQEVILRCVPISNHLYFYWYRQILGQKVEFLVSFYNNEISEKSEIFDDQFSVERPDGSNFTLKIRSTKLEDSAMYFCASRGKGAGTYNEQFFGPGTRLTVL.

The rearrangement joins TRBV4-2 to TRBJ1-1, with TRBD1 identical over 9 bases. The CDR3 covers 14 residues. Germline loops: CDR1 LGHNA, CDR2 YNFKEQ. J lost 11 bases, V lost 1 base, and 8 bases had no gene match. The CDR3 DNA sequence: TGTGCCAGCAGCCAAGTAGGAGACAGGGGGATGGCTTTCTTT. Translating it yields CASSQVGDRGMAFF.

The chain is built from TRBV2 and TRBJ2-2; 7 bases line up with TRBD2. V was pared by 10 bases and J by 1 base, with 9 bases of the junction left unmatched. The length of the CDR3 is 15 residues. The germline gives CDR1 SNHLY, CDR2 FYNNEI. In DNA form, the CDR3 reads TGTGCCAATCTTTCTCAGCGGGAGAACACCGGGGAGCTGTTTTTT. This gives the protein CANLSQRENTGELFF.

The chain couples TRBV18 to TRBJ2-7; possible D gene TRBD1, 5 bases. Looked up from germline, CDR1 is KGHSH and CDR2 is LQKENI. CDR3 length: 13 residues. Trimming took 3 bases from V and 2 from J, leaving 8 bases between them. The CDR3 DNA is TGTGCCAGCTCACCCAGGGAAACCTACGAGCAGTACTTC. The encoded protein is CASSPRETYEQYF.

The chain combines TRBV6-1 with TRBJ2-2, with a possible D match to TRBD2 (5 bases). Germline V gives CDR1 MNHNS, CDR2 SASEGT. Trimming cost V 1 base and J 6 bases, with 21 bases left between them. The CDR3 length is 18 residues. The CDR3 coding sequence is TGTGCCAGCAGTGAAGTCCCCCCCGGGCGGCGGGCGGCCGGGGAGCTGTTTTTT. This codes for CASSEVPPGRRAAGELFF.

The V gene is TRBV11-2, the J gene TRBJ2-4, with 9 bases fitting TRBD2. The length of the CDR3 is 15 residues. Trimming at V came to 1 base and at J to 7 bases, leaving 5 bases not matched to a gene. Per germline, CDR1 SGHAT and CDR2 FQNNGV. For the CDR3, the DNA is TGTGCCAGCAGCTTAGGCGGGAGGGCCACGAACATTCAGTACTTC. This gives the protein CASSLGGRATNIQYF.

The chain carries TRBV6-5 and TRBJ2-2; D gene unclear. CDR1 and CDR2 (germline): MNHEY, SVGAGI. The CDR3 extends over 14 amino acids. V lost 6 bases and J lost 5, with 13 bases in between. Here the CDR3 reads CASSLPPYTGELFF. CDR3 in DNA: TGTGCCAGCAGCCTCCCCCCCTATACCGGGGAGCTGTTTTTT.

This clone occurred a few times. This chain links TRBV13 with TRBJ2-7; 11 bases are a match to TRBD2. The CDR3 contains 17 residues. V shed 5 bases and J 6 bases; nucleotides not matched to a gene: 15. The germline gives CDR1 PRHDT, CDR2 FYEKMQ (reference sequence). CDR3 DNA: TGTGCCAGCAGCACACGACGTCGACTAGCGGGATCAAGCGAGCAGTACTTC. Its translation: CASSTRRRLAGSSEQYF.

The count of this clone is one. V gene TRBV4-1 combines with J gene TRBJ2-7; TRBD2 matches 7 bases. V trimming: 3 bases; J trimming: 2 bases; junction bases outside the gene matches: 4. Per the germline V gene, CDR1 is MGHRA and CDR2 is YSYEKL. The CDR3 has 14 residues. The DNA for the CDR3 is TGCGCCAGCAGCCAGGTAGCGGGTACCTACGAGCAGTACTTC. Its translation is CASSQVAGTYEQYF.